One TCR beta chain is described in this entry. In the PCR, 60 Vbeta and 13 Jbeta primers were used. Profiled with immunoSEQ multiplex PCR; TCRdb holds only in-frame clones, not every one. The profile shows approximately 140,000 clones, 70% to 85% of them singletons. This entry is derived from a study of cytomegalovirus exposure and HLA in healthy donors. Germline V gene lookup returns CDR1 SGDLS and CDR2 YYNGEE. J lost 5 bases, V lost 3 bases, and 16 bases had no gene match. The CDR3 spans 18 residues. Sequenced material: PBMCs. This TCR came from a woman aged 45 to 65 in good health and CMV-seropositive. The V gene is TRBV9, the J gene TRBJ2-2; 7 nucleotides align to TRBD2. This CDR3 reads CASSGRIGLAVGTGELFF. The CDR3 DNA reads TGTGCCAGCAGCGGGCGAATCGGTCTAGCGGTTGGGACCGGGGAGCTGTTTTTT. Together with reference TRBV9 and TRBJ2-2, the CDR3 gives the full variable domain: DSGVTQTPKHLITATGQRVTLRCSPRSGDLSVYWYQQSLDQGLQFLIQYYNGEERAKGNILERFSAQQFPDLHSELNLSSLELGDSALYFCASSGRIGLAVGTGELFFGEGSRLTVL.